This record concerns one TCR beta chain sequence. The sample is drawn from a study of blood T cell repertoires in COVID-19. The method was immunoSEQ multiplex PCR; TCRdb's version includes in-frame clones alone and lacks a portion of them. Of about 230,000 clones detected, roughly 90% appear once; the ten largest clones hold less than 3.5%. CDR3 length: 18 amino acids. V was shortened by 1 base and J by 0 bases, with 18 bases between the two germline ends. From germline, CDR1 is SNHLY and CDR2 FYNNEI. The sequencing input was peripheral blood. This TCR was recovered from a woman aged 55-69 years with acute or convalescent COVID-19. The V gene is TRBV2, the J gene TRBJ1-2; TRBD1 might be the D (6 bases). This CDR3 is CASSEGGGAAPSNYGYTF. In DNA form, the CDR3 reads TGTGCCAGCAGTGAAGGAGGGGGGGCAGCCCCCTCTAACTATGGCTACACCTTC.